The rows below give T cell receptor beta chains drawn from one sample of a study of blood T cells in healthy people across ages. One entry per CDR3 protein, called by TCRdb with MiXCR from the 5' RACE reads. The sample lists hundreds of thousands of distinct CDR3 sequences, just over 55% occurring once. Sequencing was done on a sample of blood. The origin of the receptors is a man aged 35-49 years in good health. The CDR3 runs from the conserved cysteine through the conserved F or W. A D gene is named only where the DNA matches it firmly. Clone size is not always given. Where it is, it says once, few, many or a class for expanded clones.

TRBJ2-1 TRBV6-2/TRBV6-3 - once TGTGCCAGCAGTAAGAACGGGATCTCCTACAATGAGCAGTTCTTC CASSKNGISYNEQFF
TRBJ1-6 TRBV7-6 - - TGTGCCAGCAGCAAAACGATTGGTTCACCCCTCCACTTT CASSKTIGSPLHF
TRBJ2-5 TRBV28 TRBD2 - TGTGCCAGCAGTTTCCGGACTAGCGGGGCACGGGAGACCCAGTACTTC CASSFRTSGARETQYF
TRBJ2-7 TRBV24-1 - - TGTGCCACCAGTGAAAAGAACCAATTGGGGCGGAATGAGCAGTACTTC CATSEKNQLGRNEQYF
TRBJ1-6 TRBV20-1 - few TGCAGTGCCGGACACCCAAATTCACCCCTCCACTTT CSAGHPNSPLHF
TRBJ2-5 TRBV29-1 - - TGCAGCATCGCATTAGGGGGAGATGAGCAGTACTTC CSIALGGDEQYF
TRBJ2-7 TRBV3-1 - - TGTGCCAGCAGCCAAAGGGGGACTCGCATTTACGAGCAGTACTTC CASSQRGTRIYEQYF
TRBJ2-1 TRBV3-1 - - TGTGCCAGCAGCCAGTACGCAGACTACAATGAGCAGTTCTTC CASSQYADYNEQFF
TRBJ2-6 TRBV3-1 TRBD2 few TGTGCCAGCAGCCGACTAGCGGGAGGGCCTGGGGCCAACGTCCTGACTTTC CASSRLAGGPGANVLTF
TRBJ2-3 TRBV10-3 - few TGTGCCATCAGTGTCCTAGGAGGGGATACGCAGTATTTT CAISVLGGDTQYF
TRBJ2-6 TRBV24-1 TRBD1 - TGTGCCACCAGTGACCCAAGGGACAGGGACCCCATCTCTGGGGCCAACGTCCTGACTTTC CATSDPRDRDPISGANVLTF
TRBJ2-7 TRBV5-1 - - TGCGCCAGCGCTGGAGGGCGCGAGCAGTACTTC CASAGGREQYF
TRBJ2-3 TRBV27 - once TGTGCCAGCACAAATACCTACAGGGATACGCAGTATTTT CASTNTYRDTQYF
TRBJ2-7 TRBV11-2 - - TGTGCCAGCAGCGCGACTACAGGTGGCGAGCAGTACTTC CASSATTGGEQYF
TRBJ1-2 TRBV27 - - TGTGCCAGCAGTTACGCCTCCGGGACCCTCCTTGGCTACACCTTC CASSYASGTLLGYTF
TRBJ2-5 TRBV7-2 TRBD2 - TGTGCCAGCAGCGGCCAGGGAGCGGGAGTGAATAGGGAGACCCAGTACTTC CASSGQGAGVNRETQYF
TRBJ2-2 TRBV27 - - TGTGCCAGCAGATCGAGGATCACCGGGGAGCTGTTTTTT CASRSRITGELFF
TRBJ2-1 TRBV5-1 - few TGCGCCAGCAGCTTGCAAACAGGGCGTCCCGAGCAGTTCTTC CASSLQTGRPEQFF
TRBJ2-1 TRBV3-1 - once TGTGCCAGCAGCCAAGGTCGGTTTAATGAGCAGTTCTTC CASSQGRFNEQFF
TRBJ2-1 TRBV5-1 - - TGCGCCAGCAGCTTGGGAGATAGACAGCCTAGCTCCTACAATGAGCAGTTCTTC CASSLGDRQPSSYNEQFF
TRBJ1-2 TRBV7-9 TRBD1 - TGTGCCAGCAGCTCGACGACAGGGGCCTATGGCTACACCTTC CASSSTTGAYGYTF
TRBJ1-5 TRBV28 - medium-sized TGTGCCAGCAGTATTGAGGGCAATCAGCCCCAGCATTTT CASSIEGNQPQHF
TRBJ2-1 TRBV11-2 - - TGTGCCAGCAGCTTAGAAGGTCGGGCCGAGCAGTTCTTC CASSLEGRAEQFF
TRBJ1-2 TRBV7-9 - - TGTGCCAGCATCAACTCGGACAGCTATGGCTACACCTTC CASINSDSYGYTF
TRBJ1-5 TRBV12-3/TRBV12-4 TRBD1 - TGTGCCAGCAGTTTAGTGCGGGACAGGGGTCAGCCCCAGCATTTT CASSLVRDRGQPQHF
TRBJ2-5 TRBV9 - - TGTGCCAGCAGCGTTAACGTCGGGAGCGGAACCCAAGAGACCCAGTACTTC CASSVNVGSGTQETQYF
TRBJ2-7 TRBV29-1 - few TGCAGCGTTTACGACCGGGACGGAAGCTCCTACGAGCAGTACTTC CSVYDRDGSSYEQYF
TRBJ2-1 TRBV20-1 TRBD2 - TGCAGTGCTAGAGATCGGCCTAGCGGGAGCCACAATGAGCAGTTCTTC CSARDRPSGSHNEQFF
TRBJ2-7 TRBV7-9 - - TGTGCCAGCTCATGGCGGGGCACAGGGTCCCCCTCCTACGAGCAGTACTTC CASSWRGTGSPSYEQYF
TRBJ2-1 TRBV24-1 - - TGTGCCACCAGTAGGGTGGGGACAGAGCAGTTCTTC CATSRVGTEQFF
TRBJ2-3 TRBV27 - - TGTGCCAGCATGGATGTCCGAATCACAGATACGCAGTATTTT CASMDVRITDTQYF
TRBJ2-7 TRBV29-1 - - TGCAGCGTTGAAGGTACGGGAGCCGCGATTTACAATGAGCAGTACTTC CSVEGTGAAIYNEQYF
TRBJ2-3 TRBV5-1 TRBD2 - TGCGCCAGCAGCTTGGATGCGGGAGACGGAGGAGATACGCAGTATTTT CASSLDAGDGGDTQYF
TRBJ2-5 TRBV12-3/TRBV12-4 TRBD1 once TGTGCCAGCAGACACACGGGACAGGGGGTTTTTGAGCAGTACTTC CASRHTGQGVFEQYF
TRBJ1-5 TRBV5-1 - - TGCGCCAGCAGGCATGTCCCGGGCAATCAGCCCCAGCATTTT CASRHVPGNQPQHF
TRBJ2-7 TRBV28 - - TGTGCCAGCAGTTTCGCTGACACCCTCTACGAGCAGTACTTC CASSFADTLYEQYF
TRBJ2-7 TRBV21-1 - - TGTGCCACACGGGGGGGGTTCTTCCACGAGCAGTACTTC CATRGGFFHEQYF
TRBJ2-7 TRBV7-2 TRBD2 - TGTGCCAGCAGCTTAGCTCGCCAGAGCGGACTAGCGGGTACCTACGAGCAGTACTTC CASSLARQSGLAGTYEQYF
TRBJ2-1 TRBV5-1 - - TGCGCCAGCAGCTTGGGCCCTACAGATGAGCAGTTCTTC CASSLGPTDEQFF
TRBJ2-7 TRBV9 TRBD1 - TGTGCCAGCAGCCCAGGGGGAGATTCCTACGAGCAGTACTTC CASSPGGDSYEQYF
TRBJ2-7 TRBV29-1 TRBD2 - TGCAGCGTCCGGGGACTAGCGGGAGTTGAGCAGTACTTC CSVRGLAGVEQYF
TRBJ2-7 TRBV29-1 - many TGCAGCGTTGACCGTGGCTCAAGATCAGGCTCCGAGCAGTACTTC CSVDRGSRSGSEQYF